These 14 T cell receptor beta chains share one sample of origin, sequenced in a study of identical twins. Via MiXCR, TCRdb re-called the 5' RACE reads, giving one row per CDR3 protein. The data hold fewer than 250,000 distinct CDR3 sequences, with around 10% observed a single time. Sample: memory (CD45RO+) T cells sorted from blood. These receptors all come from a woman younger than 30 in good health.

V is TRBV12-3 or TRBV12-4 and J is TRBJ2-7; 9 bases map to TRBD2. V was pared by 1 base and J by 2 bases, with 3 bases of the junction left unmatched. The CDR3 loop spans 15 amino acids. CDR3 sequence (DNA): TGTGCCAGCAGTTTAGTACTAGCGGGTACCTACGAGCAGTACTTC. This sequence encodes CASSLVLAGTYEQYF.

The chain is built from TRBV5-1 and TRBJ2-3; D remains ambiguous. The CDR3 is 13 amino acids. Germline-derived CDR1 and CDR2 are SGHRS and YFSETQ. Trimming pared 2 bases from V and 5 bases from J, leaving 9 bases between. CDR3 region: CASSFRRGDTQYF. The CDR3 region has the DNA TGCGCCAGCAGCTTCCGTAGAGGAGATACGCAGTATTTT.

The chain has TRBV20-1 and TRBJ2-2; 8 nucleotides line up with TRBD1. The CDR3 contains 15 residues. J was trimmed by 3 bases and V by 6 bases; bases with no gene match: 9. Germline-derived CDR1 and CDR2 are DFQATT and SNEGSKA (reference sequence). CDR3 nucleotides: TGCAGTGCGAGCCAGGGGGCGCTGGACACCGGGGAGCTGTTTTTT. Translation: CSASQGALDTGELFF.

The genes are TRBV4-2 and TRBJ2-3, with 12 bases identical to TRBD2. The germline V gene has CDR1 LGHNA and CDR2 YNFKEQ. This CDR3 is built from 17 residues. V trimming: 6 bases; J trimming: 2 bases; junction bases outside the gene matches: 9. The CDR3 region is CASSFSSGGASTDTQYF. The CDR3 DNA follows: TGTGCCAGCAGTTTTTCTAGCGGGGGGGCATCCACAGATACGCAGTATTTT.

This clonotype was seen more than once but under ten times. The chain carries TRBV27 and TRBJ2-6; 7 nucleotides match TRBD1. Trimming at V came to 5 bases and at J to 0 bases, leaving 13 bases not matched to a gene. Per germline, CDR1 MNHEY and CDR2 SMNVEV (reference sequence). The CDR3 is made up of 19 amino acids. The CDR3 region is CASSTGQVNIHSGANVLTF. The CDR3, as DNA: TGTGCCAGCAGTACCGGACAGGTTAACATCCACTCTGGGGCCAACGTCCTGACTTTC.

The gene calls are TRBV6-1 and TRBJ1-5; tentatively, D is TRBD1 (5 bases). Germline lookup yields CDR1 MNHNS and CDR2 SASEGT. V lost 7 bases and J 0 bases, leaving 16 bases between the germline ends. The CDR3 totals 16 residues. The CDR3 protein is CASKHGTGYSNQPQHF. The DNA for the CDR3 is TGTGCCAGCAAGCATGGGACGGGATATAGCAATCAGCCCCAGCATTTT.

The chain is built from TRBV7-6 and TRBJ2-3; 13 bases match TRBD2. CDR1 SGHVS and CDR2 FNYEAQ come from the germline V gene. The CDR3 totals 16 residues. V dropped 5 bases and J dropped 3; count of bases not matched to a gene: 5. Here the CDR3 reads CASSRTSGGSTDTQYF. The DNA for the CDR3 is TGTGCCAGCAGCAGGACTAGCGGGGGTAGTACAGATACGCAGTATTTT.

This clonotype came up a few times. The CDR3 protein is CASSRDRGLEQYF. The CDR3 DNA sequence: TGTGCCAGCAGCCGCGACAGGGGGTTGGAGCAGTACTTC. V and J are TRBV14 and TRBJ2-7; TRBD1 matches 9 bases. The germline V gene has CDR1 SGHDN and CDR2 FVKESK. J gave up 7 bases and V 4 bases, and 5 bases lay outside the gene matches. The CDR3 length is 13 residues.

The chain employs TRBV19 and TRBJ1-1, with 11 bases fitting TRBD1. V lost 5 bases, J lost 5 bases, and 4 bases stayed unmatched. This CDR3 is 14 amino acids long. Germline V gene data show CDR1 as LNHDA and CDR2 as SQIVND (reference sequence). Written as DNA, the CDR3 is TGTGCCAGTAGTGGAGGGACAGGGGGGACTGAAGCTTTCTTT. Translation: CASSGGTGGTEAFF.

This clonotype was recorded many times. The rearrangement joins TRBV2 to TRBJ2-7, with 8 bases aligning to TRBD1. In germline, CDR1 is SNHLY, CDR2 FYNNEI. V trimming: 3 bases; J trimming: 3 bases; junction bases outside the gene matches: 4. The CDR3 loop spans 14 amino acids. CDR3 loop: CASSDLGQGYEQYF. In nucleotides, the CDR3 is TGTGCCAGCAGTGACCTAGGACAGGGCTACGAGCAGTACTTC.

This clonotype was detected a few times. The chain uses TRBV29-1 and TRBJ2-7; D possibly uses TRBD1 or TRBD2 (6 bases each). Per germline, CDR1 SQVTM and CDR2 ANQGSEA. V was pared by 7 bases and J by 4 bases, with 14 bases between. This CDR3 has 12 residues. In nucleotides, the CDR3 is TGCAGCGCCGTCGAAGGGGGGTACGAGCAGTACTTC. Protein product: CSAVEGGYEQYF.

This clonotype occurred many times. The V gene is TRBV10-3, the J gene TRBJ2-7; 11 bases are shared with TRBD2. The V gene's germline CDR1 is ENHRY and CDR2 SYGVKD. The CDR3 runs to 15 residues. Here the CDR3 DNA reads TGTACCGGGACTAGCGGAGAGGCCCTGACCTACGAGCAGTACTTC. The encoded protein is CTGTSGEALTYEQYF.

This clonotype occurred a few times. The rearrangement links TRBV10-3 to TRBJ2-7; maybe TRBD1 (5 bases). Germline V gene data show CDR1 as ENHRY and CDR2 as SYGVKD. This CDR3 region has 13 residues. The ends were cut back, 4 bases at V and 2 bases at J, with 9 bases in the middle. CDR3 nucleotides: TGTGCCATCAGTGTTCGACAGACCTACGAGCAGTACTTC. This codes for CAISVRQTYEQYF.

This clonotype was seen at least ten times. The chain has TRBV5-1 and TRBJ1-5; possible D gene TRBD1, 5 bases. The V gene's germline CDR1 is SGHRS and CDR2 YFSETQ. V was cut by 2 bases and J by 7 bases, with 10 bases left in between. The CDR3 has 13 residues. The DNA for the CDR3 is TGCGCCAGCAGCTTCTCAGGGAACCAGCCCCAGCATTTT. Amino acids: CASSFSGNQPQHF.